The rows below give T cell receptor beta chains drawn from one sample of a study of T-cell reconstitution after alpha-beta-depleted transplantation in children. TCRdb re-called the PCR reads with MiXCR, one entry per CDR3 protein. The sample carries some 600,000 distinct CDR3 sequences, over 10% recorded once. Material: PBMCs, mostly from graft donor cells, obtained 360 days after TCRalphabeta/CD19-depleted stem cell transplant. The receptors shown here come from a male patient between 5 and 17 years old who had a stem cell transplant for acute myeloid leukemia, so the T cells may come from the graft donor. Each CDR3 is given with its conserved first and last residue. Each record gives: D gene, CDR3 length, clone size, J gene, V gene, CDR3 DNA, CDR3 protein. The D gene is left open where the match is weak. Size is omitted from some rows. Given values are once, few, many or a class for expanded clones.

>TRBD2|17|-|TRBJ2-1|TRBV15
TGTGCCACCAGCAGAGAATGGGGACTAGCGGGTTACAATGAGCAGTTCTTC
CATSREWGLAGYNEQFF
>-|15|-|TRBJ2-7|TRBV6-2/TRBV6-3
TGTGCCAGCAGTTACAGCGGACGGTACACCTACGAGCAGTACTTC
CASSYSGRYTYEQYF
>-|14|-|TRBJ2-7|TRBV5-6
TGTGCCAGCAGCTTCGTGGACCCCCTTGGGGAGCAGTACTTC
CASSFVDPLGEQYF
>-|13|many|TRBJ2-7|TRBV27
TGTGCCAGCAGTTTACAGGTCTCCTACGAGCAGTACTTC
CASSLQVSYEQYF
>-|13|-|TRBJ1-2|TRBV28
TGTGCCAGCAGCCTCGGGCTTCTCTATGGCTACACCTTC
CASSLGLLYGYTF
>TRBD2|14|few|TRBJ2-5|TRBV12-3/TRBV12-4
TGTGCCAGCAGGCTAGCGGGAGGTAAAGAGACCCAGTACTTC
CASRLAGGKETQYF
>-|13|-|TRBJ2-7|TRBV20-1
TGCAGTGCTAGAGAGACGGGACCATACGAGCAGTACTTC
CSARETGPYEQYF
>-|16|many|TRBJ2-1|TRBV14
TGTGCCAGCAGCCCGGGCTGGGGCAGGGTAGCAAATGAGCAGTTCTTC
CASSPGWGRVANEQFF
>TRBD2|16|-|TRBJ2-3|TRBV7-6
TGTGCCAGCAGCCACCCCCCGGGACTAGCGGGACCTACGCAGTATTTT
CASSHPPGLAGPTQYF
>-|14|few|TRBJ2-1|TRBV20-1
TGCAGTGCCAGGAGAGTGCCGTCGGGCAATGAGCAGTTCTTC
CSARRVPSGNEQFF
>-|13|few|TRBJ2-5|TRBV20-1
TGCAGTGCTAGGACCCCTAGATGGGAGACCCAGTACTTC
CSARTPRWETQYF
>-|12|many|TRBJ2-7|TRBV2
TGTGCCAGCAGTGTGAAGCTTTACGAGCAGTACTTC
CASSVKLYEQYF
>-|13|few|TRBJ1-1|TRBV28
TGTGCCAGCAGTTCGGTGGCGGACACTGAAGCTTTCTTT
CASSSVADTEAFF
>TRBD2|15|many|TRBJ2-7|TRBV5-1
TGCGCCAGCAGCTTGGATGGTAGCGGGAGTTACGAGCAGTACTTC
CASSLDGSGSYEQYF